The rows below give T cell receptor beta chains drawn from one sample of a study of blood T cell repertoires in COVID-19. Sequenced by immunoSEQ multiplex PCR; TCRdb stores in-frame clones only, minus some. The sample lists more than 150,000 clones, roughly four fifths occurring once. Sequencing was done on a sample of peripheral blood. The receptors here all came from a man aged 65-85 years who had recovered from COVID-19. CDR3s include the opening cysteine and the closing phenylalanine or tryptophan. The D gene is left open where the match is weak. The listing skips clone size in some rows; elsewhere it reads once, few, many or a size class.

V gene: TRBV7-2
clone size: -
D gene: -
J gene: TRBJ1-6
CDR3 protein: CASSLVQGYNSPLHF
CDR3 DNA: TGTGCCAGCAGCTTAGTTCAGGGCTATAATTCACCCCTCCACTTT

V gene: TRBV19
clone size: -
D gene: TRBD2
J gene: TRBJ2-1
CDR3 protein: CASSMGTSGYNEQFF
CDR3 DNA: TGTGCCAGTAGTATGGGGACTAGCGGTTACAATGAGCAGTTCTTC

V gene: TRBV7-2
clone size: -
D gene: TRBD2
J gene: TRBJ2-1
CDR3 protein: CASSSSGRRNEQFF
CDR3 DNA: TGTGCCAGCAGCTCTAGCGGGAGAAGGAATGAGCAGTTCTTC

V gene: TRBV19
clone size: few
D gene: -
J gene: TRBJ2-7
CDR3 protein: CASSSASGTIEQYF
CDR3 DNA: TGTGCCAGTAGTTCCGCCTCCGGGACAATCGAGCAGTACTTC

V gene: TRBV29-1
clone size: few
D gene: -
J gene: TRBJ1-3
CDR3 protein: CSVAGPGNTIYF
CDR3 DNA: TGCAGCGTGGCGGGTCCTGGAAACACCATATATTTT

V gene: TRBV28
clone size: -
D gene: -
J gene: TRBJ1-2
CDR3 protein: CAIPGDQGGYTF
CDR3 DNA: TGTGCCATCCCTGGAGATCAGGGTGGCTACACCTTC

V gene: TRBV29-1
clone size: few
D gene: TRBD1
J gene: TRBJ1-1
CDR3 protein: CSVAKGAGTEAFF
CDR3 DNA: TGCAGCGTTGCGAAGGGGGCCGGCACTGAAGCTTTCTTT

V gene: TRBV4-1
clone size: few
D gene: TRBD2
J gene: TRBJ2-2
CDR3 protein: CASSREGLASNTGELFF
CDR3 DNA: TGCGCCAGCAGCCGAGAGGGACTAGCGTCGAACACCGGGGAGCTGTTTTTT

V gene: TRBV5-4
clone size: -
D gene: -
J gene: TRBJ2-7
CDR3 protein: CASSPRSSYEQYF
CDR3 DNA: TGTGCCAGCAGCCCTCGGTCTTCCTACGAGCAGTACTTC

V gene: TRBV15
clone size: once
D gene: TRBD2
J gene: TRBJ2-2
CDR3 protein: CATAGGRAPTGELFF
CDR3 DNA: TGTGCCACCGCGGGGGGGAGGGCCCCGACCGGGGAGCTGTTTTTT

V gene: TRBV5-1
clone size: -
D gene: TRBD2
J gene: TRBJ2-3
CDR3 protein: CASSLGIPGTSATTDTQYF
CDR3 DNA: TGCGCCAGCAGCTTGGGGATACCCGGGACTAGCGCAACCACAGATACGCAGTATTTT

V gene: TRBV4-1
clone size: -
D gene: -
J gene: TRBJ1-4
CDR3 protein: CASSQDFTGSSEKLFF
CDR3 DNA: TGCGCCAGCAGCCAAGATTTTACAGGGAGTAGTGAAAAACTGTTTTTT

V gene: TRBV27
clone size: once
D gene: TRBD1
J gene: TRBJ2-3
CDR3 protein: CASSPNRGPVADTQYF
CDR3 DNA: TGTGCCAGCAGTCCCAACAGGGGGCCCGTCGCAGATACGCAGTATTTT

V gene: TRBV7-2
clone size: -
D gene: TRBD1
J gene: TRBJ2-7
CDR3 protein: CASSLGWGTGEDEQYF
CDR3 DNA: TGTGCCAGCAGCTTAGGATGGGGGACAGGGGAGGACGAGCAGTACTTC

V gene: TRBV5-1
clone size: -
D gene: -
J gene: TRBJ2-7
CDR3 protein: CASSPAAGSVAYEQYF
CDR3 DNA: TGCGCCAGCAGCCCCGCGGCGGGGTCCGTGGCCTACGAGCAGTACTTC

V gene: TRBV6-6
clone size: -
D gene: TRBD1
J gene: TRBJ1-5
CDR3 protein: CASSSTPGQGNQPQHF
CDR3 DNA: TGTGCCAGCAGTTCGACCCCGGGACAGGGGAATCAGCCCCAGCATTTT

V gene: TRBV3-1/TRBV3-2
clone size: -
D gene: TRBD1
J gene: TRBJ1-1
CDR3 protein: CASSTTGGTEAFF
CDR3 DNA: TGTGCCAGCAGCACAACAGGGGGCACTGAAGCTTTCTTT

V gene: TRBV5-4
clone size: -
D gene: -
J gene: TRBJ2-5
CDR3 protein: CASSFAGSQETQYF
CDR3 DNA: TGTGCCAGCAGCTTCGCGGGAAGCCAAGAGACCCAGTACTTC

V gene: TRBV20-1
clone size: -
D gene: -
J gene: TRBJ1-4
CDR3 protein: CSASVGGSYEKLFF
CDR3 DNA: TGCAGTGCTAGTGTGGGGGGTAGCTATGAAAAACTGTTTTTT

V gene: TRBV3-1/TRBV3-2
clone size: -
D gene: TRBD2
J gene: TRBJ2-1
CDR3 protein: CASSLGLAGADEQFF
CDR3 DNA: TGTGCCAGCAGCCTGGGACTAGCGGGGGCGGATGAGCAGTTCTTC

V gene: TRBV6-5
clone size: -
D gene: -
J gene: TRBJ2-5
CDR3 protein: CASSSAQGQETQYF
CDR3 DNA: TGTGCCAGCAGTTCGGCCCAGGGCCAAGAGACCCAGTACTTC